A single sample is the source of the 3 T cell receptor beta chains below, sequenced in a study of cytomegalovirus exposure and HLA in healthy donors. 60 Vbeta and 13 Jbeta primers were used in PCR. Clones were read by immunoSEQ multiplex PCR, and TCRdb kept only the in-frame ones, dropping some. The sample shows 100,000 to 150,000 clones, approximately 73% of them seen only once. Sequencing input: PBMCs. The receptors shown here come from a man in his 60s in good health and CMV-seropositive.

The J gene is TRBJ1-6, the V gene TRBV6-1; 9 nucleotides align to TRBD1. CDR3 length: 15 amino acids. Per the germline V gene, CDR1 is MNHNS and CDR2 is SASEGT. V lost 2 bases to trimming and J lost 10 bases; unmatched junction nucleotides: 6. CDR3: CASSEMGQGNSPLHF. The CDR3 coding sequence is TGTGCCAGCAGTGAAATGGGACAGGGAAACTCACCCCTCCACTTT.

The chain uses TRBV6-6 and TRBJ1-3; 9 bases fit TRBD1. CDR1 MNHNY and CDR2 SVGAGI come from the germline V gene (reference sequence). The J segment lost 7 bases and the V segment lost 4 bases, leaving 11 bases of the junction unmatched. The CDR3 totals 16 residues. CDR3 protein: CASSFSPGQGENTIYF. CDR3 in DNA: TGTGCCAGCAGTTTTTCCCCGGGACAGGGAGAGAACACCATATATTTT.

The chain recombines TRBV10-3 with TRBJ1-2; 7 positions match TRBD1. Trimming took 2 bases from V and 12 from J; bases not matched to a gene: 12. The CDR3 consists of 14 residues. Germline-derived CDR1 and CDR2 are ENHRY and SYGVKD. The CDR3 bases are TGTGCCATCAGTGAGGGGAGACAGGGAAGGGAAAACACCTTC. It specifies CAISEGRQGRENTF.